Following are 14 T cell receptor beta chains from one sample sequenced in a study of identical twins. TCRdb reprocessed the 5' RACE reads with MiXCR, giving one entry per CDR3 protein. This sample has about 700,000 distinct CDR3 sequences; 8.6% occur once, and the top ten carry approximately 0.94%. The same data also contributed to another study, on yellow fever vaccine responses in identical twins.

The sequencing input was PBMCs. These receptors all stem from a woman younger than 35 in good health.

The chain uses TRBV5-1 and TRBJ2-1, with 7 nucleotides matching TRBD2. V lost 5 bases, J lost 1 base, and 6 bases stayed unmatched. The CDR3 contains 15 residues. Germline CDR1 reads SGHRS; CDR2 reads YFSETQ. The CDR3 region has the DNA TGCGCCAGCAGTGGGGGGGGGATGTCCTACAATGAGCAGTTCTTC. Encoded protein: CASSGGGMSYNEQFF.

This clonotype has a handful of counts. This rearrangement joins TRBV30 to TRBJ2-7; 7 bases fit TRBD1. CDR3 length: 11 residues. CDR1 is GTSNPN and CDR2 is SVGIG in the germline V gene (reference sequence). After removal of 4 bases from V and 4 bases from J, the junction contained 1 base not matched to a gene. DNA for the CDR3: TGTGCCTGGACCAGGGGGTACGAGCAGTACTTC. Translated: CAWTRGYEQYF.

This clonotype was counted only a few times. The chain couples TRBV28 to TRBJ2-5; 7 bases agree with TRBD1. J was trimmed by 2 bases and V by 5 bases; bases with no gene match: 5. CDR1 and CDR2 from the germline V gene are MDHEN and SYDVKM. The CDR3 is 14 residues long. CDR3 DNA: TGTGCCAGCAGTGCCAGGGGGTTTCAAGAGACCCAGTACTTC. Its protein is CASSARGFQETQYF.

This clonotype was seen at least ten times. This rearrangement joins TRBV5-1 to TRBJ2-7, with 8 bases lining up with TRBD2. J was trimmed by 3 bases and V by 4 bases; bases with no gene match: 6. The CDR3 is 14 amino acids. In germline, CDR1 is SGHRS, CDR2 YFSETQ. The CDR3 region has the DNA TGCGCCAGCAGCCCAGTAAGCGGGGGCTACGAGCAGTACTTC. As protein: CASSPVSGGYEQYF. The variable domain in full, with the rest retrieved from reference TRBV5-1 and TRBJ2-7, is KAGVTQTPRYLIKTRGQQVTLSCSPISGHRSVSWYQQTPGQGLQFLFEYFSETQRNKGNFPGRFSGRQFSNSRSEMNVSTLELGDSALYLCASSPVSGGYEQYFGPGTRLTVT.

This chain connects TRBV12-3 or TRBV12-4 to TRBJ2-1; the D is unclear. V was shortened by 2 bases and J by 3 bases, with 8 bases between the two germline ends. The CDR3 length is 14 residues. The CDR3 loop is CASSLLGLYNEQFF. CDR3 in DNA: TGTGCCAGCAGTTTACTGGGTCTCTACAATGAGCAGTTCTTC.

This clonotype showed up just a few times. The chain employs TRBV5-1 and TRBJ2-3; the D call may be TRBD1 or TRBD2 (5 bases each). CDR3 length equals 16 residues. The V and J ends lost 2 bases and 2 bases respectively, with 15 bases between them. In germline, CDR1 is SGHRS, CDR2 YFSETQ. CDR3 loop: CASSLKVGAVTDTQYF. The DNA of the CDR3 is TGCGCCAGCAGCTTAAAGGTCGGGGCAGTCACAGATACGCAGTATTTT.

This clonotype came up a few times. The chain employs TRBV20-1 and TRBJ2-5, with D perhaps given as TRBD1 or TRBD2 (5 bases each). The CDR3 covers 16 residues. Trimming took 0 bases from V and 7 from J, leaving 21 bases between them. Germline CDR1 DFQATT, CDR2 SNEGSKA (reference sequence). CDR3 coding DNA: TGCAGTGCTAGAGATTTCGGGACCGGGATTTCTGGGACCCAGTACTTC. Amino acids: CSARDFGTGISGTQYF.

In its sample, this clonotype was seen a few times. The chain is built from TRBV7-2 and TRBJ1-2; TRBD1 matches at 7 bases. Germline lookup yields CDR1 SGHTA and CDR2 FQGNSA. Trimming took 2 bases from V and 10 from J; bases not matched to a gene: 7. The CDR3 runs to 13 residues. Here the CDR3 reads CASSLSPGQYYTF. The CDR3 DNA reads TGTGCCAGCAGCTTATCTCCGGGACAGTACTACACCTTC.

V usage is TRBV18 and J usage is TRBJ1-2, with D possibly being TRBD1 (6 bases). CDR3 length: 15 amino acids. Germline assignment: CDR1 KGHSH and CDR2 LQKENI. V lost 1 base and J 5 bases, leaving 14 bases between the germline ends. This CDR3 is CASSPLRGIIYGYTF. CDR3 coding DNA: TGTGCCAGCTCACCACTTAGGGGGATCATATATGGCTACACCTTC.

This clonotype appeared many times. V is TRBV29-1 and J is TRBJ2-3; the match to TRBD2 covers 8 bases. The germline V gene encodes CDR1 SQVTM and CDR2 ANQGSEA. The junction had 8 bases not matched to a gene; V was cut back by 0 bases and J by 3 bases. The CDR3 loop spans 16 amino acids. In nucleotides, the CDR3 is TGCAGCGTTGAAGATGGATTAGCGGGACGAACAGATACGCAGTATTTT. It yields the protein CSVEDGLAGRTDTQYF.

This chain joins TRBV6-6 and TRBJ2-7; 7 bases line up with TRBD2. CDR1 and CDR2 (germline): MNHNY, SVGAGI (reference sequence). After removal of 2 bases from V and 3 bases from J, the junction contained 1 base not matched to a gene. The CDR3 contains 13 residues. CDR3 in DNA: TGTGCCAGCAGTTACGGGGGGGACTACGAGCAGTACTTC. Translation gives CASSYGGDYEQYF.

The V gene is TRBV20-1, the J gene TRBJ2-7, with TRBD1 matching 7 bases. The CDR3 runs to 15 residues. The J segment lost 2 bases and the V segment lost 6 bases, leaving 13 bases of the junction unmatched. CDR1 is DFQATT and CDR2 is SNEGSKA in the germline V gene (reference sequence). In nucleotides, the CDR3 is TGCAGTGCGCGGCTGACAGGGACCTTGACCTACGAGCAGTACTTC. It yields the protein CSARLTGTLTYEQYF.

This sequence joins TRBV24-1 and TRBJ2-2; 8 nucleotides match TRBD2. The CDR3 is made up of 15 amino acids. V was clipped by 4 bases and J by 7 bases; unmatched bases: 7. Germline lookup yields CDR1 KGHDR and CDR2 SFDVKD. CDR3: CATSDQRLAIGELFF. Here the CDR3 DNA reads TGTGCCACCAGTGACCAAAGACTAGCGATCGGGGAGCTGTTTTTT.

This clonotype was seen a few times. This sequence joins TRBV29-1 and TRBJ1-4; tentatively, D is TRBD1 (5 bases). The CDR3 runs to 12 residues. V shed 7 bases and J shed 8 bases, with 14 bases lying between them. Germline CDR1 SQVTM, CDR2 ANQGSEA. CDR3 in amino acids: CSAAKGREKLFF. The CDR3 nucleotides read TGCAGCGCCGCAAAGGGGAGGGAAAAACTGTTTTTT.